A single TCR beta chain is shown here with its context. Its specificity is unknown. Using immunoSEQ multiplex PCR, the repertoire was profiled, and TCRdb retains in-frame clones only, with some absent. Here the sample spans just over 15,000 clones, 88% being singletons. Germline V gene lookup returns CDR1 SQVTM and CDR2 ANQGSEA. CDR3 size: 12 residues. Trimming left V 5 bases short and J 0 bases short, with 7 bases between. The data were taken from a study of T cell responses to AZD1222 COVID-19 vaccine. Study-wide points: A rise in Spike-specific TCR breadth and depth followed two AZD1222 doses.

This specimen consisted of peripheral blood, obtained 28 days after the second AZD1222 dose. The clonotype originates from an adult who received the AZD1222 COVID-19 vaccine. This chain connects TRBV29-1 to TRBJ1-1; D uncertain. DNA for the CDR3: TGCAGCGTTTCAAGGGTGAACACTGAAGCTTTCTTT. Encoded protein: CSVSRVNTEAFF.